These T cell receptor beta chains were read from a single sample in a study of blood T cell repertoires in COVID-19. Profiling relied on immunoSEQ multiplex PCR, and the TCRdb table lists in-frame clones only, not all of them. The repertoire holds a few hundred thousand clones, around 90% seen once, with approximately 1.2% in the top ten. Specimen: PBMCs or T cells enriched from blood (not recorded which). All receptors come from a woman aged 18 to 35 who had recovered from COVID-19. Each CDR3 is given with its conserved first and last residue. D genes are given only for firm matches. Size is omitted from some rows. Given values are once, few, many or a class for expanded clones.

clone size | J gene | V gene | D gene | CDR3 DNA | CDR3 protein
. | TRBJ2-1 | TRBV2 | TRBD2 | TGTGCCAGCAGTGGGCTAGCGGGGGGCCAGTTCTTC | CASSGLAGGQFF
. | TRBJ1-5 | TRBV5-6 | TRBD1 | TGTGCCAGCAGCTTCAGGGGGAACCAGCCCCAGCATTTT | CASSFRGNQPQHF
. | TRBJ2-3 | TRBV7-3 | TRBD2 | TGTGCCAGCAGCACGACTAGCGGGGGAAATGGAGATACGCAGTATTTT | CASSTTSGGNGDTQYF
. | TRBJ1-3 | TRBV18 | . | TGTGCCAGCTCACCCCCCGGGGGGGGAAACACCATATATTTT | CASSPPGGGNTIYF
. | TRBJ1-1 | TRBV19 | . | TGTGCCAGTAAAGTGGGCTCTGAAGCTTTCTTT | CASKVGSEAFF
. | TRBJ1-2 | TRBV7-9 | TRBD1 | TGTGCCAGCAGCTTCCCGACAGGGTACTATGGCTACACCTTC | CASSFPTGYYGYTF
. | TRBJ1-2 | TRBV7-8 | . | TGTGCCAGCAGCTTAGCGCTTGGTGGCCCCCTTGATGGCTACACCTTC | CASSLALGGPLDGYTF
. | TRBJ1-3 | TRBV5-5 | . | TGTGCCAGCAGCCCCCCGACAGGCTCTGGAAACACCATATATTTT | CASSPPTGSGNTIYF
. | TRBJ1-3 | TRBV5-6 | . | TGTGCCAGCAGCGTCACCAGGGGATACTCTGGAAACACCATATATTTT | CASSVTRGYSGNTIYF
. | TRBJ2-5 | TRBV9 | TRBD1 | TGTGCCAGCAGCCCAGGACAGGGGACTTTAGAGACCCAGTACTTC | CASSPGQGTLETQYF
once | TRBJ1-2 | TRBV12-3/TRBV12-4 | TRBD1 | TGTGCCAGCAGTGGGGGGACAGAATATGGCTACACCTTC | CASSGGTEYGYTF
. | TRBJ2-7 | TRBV3-1/TRBV3-2 | . | TGTGCCAGCAGCCAAGATAGCAACGAGCAGTACTTC | CASSQDSNEQYF
. | TRBJ2-4 | TRBV9 | . | TGTGCCAGCAGCGTAGTCGGGATAGCCAAAAACATTCAGTACTTC | CASSVVGIAKNIQYF
once | TRBJ1-1 | TRBV27 | . | TGTGCCAGCAGGTTCGGTTTCGGGAACACTGAAGCTTTCTTT | CASRFGFGNTEAFF
. | TRBJ1-5 | TRBV6-2/TRBV6-3 | . | TGTGCCAGCAGTTCCCCGCCAGAAAATCAGCCCCAGCATTTT | CASSSPPENQPQHF
. | TRBJ1-4 | TRBV15 | TRBD1 | TGTGCCACCAGCAGGGACCGGACAGGGATTAATGAAAAACTGTTTTTT | CATSRDRTGINEKLFF
. | TRBJ2-5 | TRBV19 | TRBD1 | TGTGCCAGTAAGGGGACAGCCCAAGAGACCCAGTACTTC | CASKGTAQETQYF
once | TRBJ2-7 | TRBV6-5 | . | TGTGCCAGCAGTTACTCGTCTGGGGGACACTACGAGCAGTACTTC | CASSYSSGGHYEQYF
. | TRBJ2-7 | TRBV6-4 | . | TGTGCCAGCGTCCCCACAAAGCGTCGGCCCTTTCCCCTCGAGCAGTACTTC | CASVPTKRRPFPLEQYF
. | TRBJ2-5 | TRBV5-1 | TRBD1 | TGCGCCAGCAGCCCGGACAGGGAAGGTATTATGGAGACCCAGTACTTC | CASSPDREGIMETQYF
. | TRBJ2-5 | TRBV7-2 | TRBD2 | TGTGCCAGCAGCTCTTCAGGACTAGCGGGGGAGACCCAGTACTTC | CASSSSGLAGETQYF
. | TRBJ2-7 | TRBV19 | . | TGTGCCAGTACCATATCGACAGGTCTCTCCTACGAGCAGTACTTC | CASTISTGLSYEQYF
. | TRBJ1-2 | TRBV6-4 | TRBD1 | TGTGCCAGCAGCCCGTCCGGGACAGGGTTCTATGGCTACACCTTC | CASSPSGTGFYGYTF
once | TRBJ2-2 | TRBV5-1 | . | TGCGCCAGCAGGGAGGCAGCTACGAACACCGGGGAGCTGTTTTTT | CASREAATNTGELFF
. | TRBJ1-2 | TRBV6-5 | . | TGTGCCAGCAGGGCAGGAAGTGGCTACACCTTC | CASRAGSGYTF
. | TRBJ1-5 | TRBV12-3/TRBV12-4 | . | TGTGCCAGCAGTTTCACAGGTGATCAGCCCCAGCATTTT | CASSFTGDQPQHF
. | TRBJ1-1 | TRBV2 | . | TGTGCCAGCCGAGTCATTCAGAACACTGAAGCTTTCTTT | CASRVIQNTEAFF
. | TRBJ1-6 | TRBV30 | . | TGTGCCTGGAGTGTATTGGGGGCCCCCGGTAATTCACCCCTCCACTTT | CAWSVLGAPGNSPLHF
. | TRBJ2-7 | TRBV12-5 | . | TGTGCTAGTGGTCCCAACCAGGGGGGATTCTCCTACGAGCAGTACTTC | CASGPNQGGFSYEQYF
few | TRBJ1-2 | TRBV6-2/TRBV6-3 | TRBD1 | TGTGCCAGCAGCCCTCCGGGGACAGGGGGCGTTTACTATGGCTACACCTTC | CASSPPGTGGVYYGYTF